Listed here is a single T cell receptor beta chain. Other DNA variants within this sample encode the same CDR3. These data originate in a study of blood T cell repertoires in COVID-19. Overall study: Material from acute and convalescent COVID-19 was sourced from the United States, Italy and Spain. Nucleic acid was either cDNA or gDNA, and it came from T cells, B-cell-depleted T cells, or PBMCs.

Original data processing: Amplification with reference gene primers provided the estimates of nucleated cell counts. Assay used: immunoSEQ multiplex PCR; TCRdb lists only in-frame clones, some missing. V, J and clone size derive from that table, while D and trimming were established from the DNA sequence. The repertoire includes about 140,000 clones, roughly 85% of them detected once, and under 3% sits in the top ten. The CDR3 is 12 residues long. With 3 bases clipped from V and 15 bases from J, the junction kept 8 bases outside the gene matches. CDR1 and CDR2 from the germline V gene are LNHDA and SQIVND (reference sequence).

This sequence originates from a man aged 45 to 65 with acute or convalescent COVID-19. The chain carries TRBV19 and TRBJ2-1, with TRBD2 identical over 7 bases. The material sequenced was peripheral blood. As DNA, the CDR3 is TGTGCCAGTAGTATCAACGGCGGGAGAAGGTTCTTC. Translating gives CASSINGGRRFF.